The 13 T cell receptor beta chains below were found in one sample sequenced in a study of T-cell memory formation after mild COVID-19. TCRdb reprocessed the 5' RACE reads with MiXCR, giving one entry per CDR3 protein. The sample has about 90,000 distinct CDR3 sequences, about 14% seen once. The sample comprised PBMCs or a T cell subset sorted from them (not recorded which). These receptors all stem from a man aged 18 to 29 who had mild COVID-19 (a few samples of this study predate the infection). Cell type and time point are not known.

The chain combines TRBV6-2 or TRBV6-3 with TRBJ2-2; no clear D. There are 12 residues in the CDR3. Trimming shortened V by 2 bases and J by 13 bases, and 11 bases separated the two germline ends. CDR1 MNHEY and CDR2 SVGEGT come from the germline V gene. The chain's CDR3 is CASSYGDFGLFF. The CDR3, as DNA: TGTGCCAGCAGTTACGGGGATTTCGGGCTGTTTTTT.

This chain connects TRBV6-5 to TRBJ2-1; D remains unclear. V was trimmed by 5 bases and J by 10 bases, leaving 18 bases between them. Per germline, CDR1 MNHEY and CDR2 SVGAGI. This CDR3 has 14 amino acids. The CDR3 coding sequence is TGTGCCAGCAGTCGAACACCCCTGGGCATGGAGCAGTTCTTC. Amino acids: CASSRTPLGMEQFF.

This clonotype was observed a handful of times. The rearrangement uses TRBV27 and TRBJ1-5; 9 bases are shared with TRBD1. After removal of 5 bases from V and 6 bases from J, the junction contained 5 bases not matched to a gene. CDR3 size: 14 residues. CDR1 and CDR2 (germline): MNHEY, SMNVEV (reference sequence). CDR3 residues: CASSTQGAFQPQHF. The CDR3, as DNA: TGTGCCAGCAGTACACAGGGGGCTTTTCAGCCCCAGCATTTT.

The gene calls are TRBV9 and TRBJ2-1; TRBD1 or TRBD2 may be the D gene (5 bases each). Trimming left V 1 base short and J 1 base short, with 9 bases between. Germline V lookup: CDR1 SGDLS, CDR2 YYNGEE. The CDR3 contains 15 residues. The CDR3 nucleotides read TGTGCCAGCAGCGTAAAGGGGACGTCCTACAATGAGCAGTTCTTC. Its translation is CASSVKGTSYNEQFF.

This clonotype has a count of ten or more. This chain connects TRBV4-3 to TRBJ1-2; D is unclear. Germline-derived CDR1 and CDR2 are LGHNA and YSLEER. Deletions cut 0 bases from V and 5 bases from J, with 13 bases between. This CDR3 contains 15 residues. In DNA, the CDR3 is TGCGCCAGCAGCCAAGATGCCCCTTTAGGATATGGCTACACCTTC. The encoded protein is CASSQDAPLGYGYTF.

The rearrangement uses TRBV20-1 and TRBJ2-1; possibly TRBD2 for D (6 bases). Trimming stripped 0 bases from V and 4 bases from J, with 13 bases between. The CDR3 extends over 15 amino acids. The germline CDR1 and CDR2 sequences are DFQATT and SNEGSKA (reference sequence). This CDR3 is CSARDIAGPYNEQFF. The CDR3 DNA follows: TGCAGTGCTAGAGATATTGCGGGACCATACAATGAGCAGTTCTTC.

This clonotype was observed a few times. CDR3 sequence (DNA): TGTGCCAGCAGCCCGCCGGTCACTGAAGCTTTCTTT. Its protein product is CASSPPVTEAFF. This chain joins TRBV7-2 and TRBJ1-1, with no clear D. Trimming stripped 5 bases from V and 4 bases from J, with 8 bases between. Looked up from germline, CDR1 is SGHTA and CDR2 is FQGNSA. There are 12 residues in the CDR3.

The CDR3 is CASSLVILGPGGNQPQHF. CDR3 bases: TGTGCCAGCAGTTTGGTTATCTTGGGCCCCGGAGGCAATCAGCCCCAGCATTTT. The chain recombines TRBV28 with TRBJ1-5; D not resolved. Trimming pared 3 bases from V and 2 bases from J, leaving 20 bases between. Per germline, CDR1 MDHEN and CDR2 SYDVKM. CDR3 length equals 18 residues.

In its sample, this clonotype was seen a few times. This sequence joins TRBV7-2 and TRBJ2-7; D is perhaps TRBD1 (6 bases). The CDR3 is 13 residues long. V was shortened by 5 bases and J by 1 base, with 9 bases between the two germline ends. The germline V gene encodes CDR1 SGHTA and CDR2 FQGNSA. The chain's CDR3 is CASSGDTSYEQYF. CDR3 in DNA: TGTGCCAGCAGCGGGGACACTTCCTACGAGCAGTACTTC.

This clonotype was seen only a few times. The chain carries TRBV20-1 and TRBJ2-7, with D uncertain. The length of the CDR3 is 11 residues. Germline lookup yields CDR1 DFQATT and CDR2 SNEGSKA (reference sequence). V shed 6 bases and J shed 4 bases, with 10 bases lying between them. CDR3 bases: TGCAGTGCCGAGGTAGGGTACGAGCAGTACTTC. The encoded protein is CSAEVGYEQYF.

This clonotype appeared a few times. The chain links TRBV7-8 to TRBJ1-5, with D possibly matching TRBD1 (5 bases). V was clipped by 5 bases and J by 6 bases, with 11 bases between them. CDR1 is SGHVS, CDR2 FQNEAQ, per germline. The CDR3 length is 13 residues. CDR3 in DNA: TGTGCCAGCAGCACGCAGGGTTTTCAGCCCCAGCATTTT. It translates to CASSTQGFQPQHF.

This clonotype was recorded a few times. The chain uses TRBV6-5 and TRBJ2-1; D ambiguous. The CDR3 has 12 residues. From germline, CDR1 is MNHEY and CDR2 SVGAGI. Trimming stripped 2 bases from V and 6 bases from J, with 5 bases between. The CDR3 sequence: CASSYGVNEQFF. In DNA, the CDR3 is TGTGCCAGCAGTTACGGAGTCAATGAGCAGTTCTTC.

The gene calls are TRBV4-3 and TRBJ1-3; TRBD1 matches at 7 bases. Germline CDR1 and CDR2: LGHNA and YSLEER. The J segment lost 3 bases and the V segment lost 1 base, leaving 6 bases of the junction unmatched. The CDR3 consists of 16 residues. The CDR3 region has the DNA TGCGCCAGCAGCCAAGGGACAGGATCAGATGGAAACACCATATATTTT. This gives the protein CASSQGTGSDGNTIYF.